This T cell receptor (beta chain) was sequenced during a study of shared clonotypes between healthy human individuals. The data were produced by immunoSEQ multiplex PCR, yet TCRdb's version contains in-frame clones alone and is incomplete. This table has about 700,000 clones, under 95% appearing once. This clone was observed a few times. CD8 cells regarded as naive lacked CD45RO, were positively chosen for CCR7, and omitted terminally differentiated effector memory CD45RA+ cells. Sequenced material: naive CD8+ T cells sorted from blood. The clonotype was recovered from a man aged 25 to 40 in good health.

As DNA, the CDR3 is TGTGCCAGCAGCCAACTAGGGGGAGACCCCCAAGAGACCCAGTACTTC. As protein: CASSQLGGDPQETQYF. The J gene is TRBJ2-5, the V gene TRBV25-1; the D gene is possibly TRBD1 (6 bases). V lost 6 bases and J lost 1, with 18 bases in between. The CDR3 is 16 amino acids. From germline, CDR1 is MGHDK and CDR2 SYGVNS. The full variable domain, with the rest looked up from reference TRBV25-1 and TRBJ2-5, is EADIYQTPRYLVIGTGKKITLECSQTMGHDKMYWYQQDPGMELHLIHYSYGVNSTEKGDLSSESTVSRIRTEHFPLTLESARPSHTSQYLCASSQLGGDPQETQYFGPGTRLLVL.